Here is one T cell receptor beta chain with its context. Every donor gave 9 to 10 milliliters of peripheral blood. The authors extracted at least 5.5 micrograms of total RNA per sample. Germline V gene lookup returns CDR1 LNHDA and CDR2 SQIVND (reference sequence). The length of the CDR3 is 15 residues. Trimming stripped 7 bases from V and 2 bases from J, with 18 bases between. The entry originates in a study of blood T cells in healthy people across ages. As for the study in general: With template switching, about one barcoded beta molecule was captured per two T cells.

A J-beta primer mix and a sample-barcoded 5' primer were used in a second PCR of about 7 to 12 cycles. TCRdb re-called the 5' RACE reads with MiXCR, one entry per CDR3 protein. In the table there are around 1,600,000 distinct CDR3 sequences, approximately 43% of which are singletons. The sample taken for sequencing was blood. The source is a woman aged 18-29 years in good health. The V gene is TRBV19, the J gene TRBJ2-7, with D possibly being TRBD2 (6 bases). This chain's CDR3 is CASTPGPGETYEQYF. CDR3 bases: TGTGCCAGTACCCCGGGACCGGGAGAGACCTACGAGCAGTACTTC.